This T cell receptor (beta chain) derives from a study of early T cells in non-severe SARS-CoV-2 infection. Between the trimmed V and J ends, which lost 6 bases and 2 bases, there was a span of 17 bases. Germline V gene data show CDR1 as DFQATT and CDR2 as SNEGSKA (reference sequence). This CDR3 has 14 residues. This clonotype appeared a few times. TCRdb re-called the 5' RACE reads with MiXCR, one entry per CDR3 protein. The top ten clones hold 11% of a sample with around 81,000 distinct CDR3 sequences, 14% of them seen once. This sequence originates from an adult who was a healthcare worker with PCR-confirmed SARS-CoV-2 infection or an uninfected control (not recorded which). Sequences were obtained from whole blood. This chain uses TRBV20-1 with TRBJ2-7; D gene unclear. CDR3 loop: CSALELRKAYEQYF. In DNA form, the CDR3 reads TGCAGTGCCCTAGAACTACGTAAGGCCTACGAGCAGTACTTC.